This T cell receptor (beta chain) was captured by sequencing in a study of cytomegalovirus exposure and HLA in healthy donors. Use of 60 Vbeta and 13 Jbeta primers characterized the PCR. Profiling relied on immunoSEQ multiplex PCR, and the TCRdb table lists in-frame clones only, not all of them. This table holds approximately 210,000 clones. The study, taken as a whole, reports: The investigators catalogued 150 or so TCR beta chains as cytomegalovirus-associated.

A remark on this clone: Antigen: not known.

The CDR3 has 14 residues. The germline CDR1 and CDR2 sequences are SQVTM and ANQGSEA. V was pared by 4 bases and J by 1 base, with 3 bases of the junction left unmatched. This receptor was obtained from a woman aged 25-40 years in good health and CMV-seropositive. Input material: PBMCs. The chain uses TRBV29-1 and TRBJ2-3, with TRBD2 matching 9 bases. The CDR3 DNA sequence: TGCAGCGTTGCACAGCGGGGGGGCACAGATACGCAGTATTTT. Translating it yields CSVAQRGGTDTQYF.